What follows describes a single T cell receptor beta chain. The data belong to a study of blood T cell repertoires in COVID-19. Overall study: COVID-19 samples collected from the United States, Italy and Spain covered acute and convalescent phases.

Assay: immunoSEQ multiplex PCR; the TCRdb copy retains only in-frame clones and omits some. The sample consists of under 250,000 clones, around four fifths of them appearing once. The ends were cut back, 7 bases at V and 10 bases at J, with 16 bases in the middle. This CDR3 is 12 amino acids long. Recruitment covered about two dozen US areas and drew participants whose ages spanned roughly 18 to 90 years. Researchers sorted participants into cohorts using their self-reported clinical history. The rearrangement joins TRBV12-3 or TRBV12-4 to TRBJ1-1, with a weak D call TRBD1 (6 bases). Sequenced material: PBMCs or T cells enriched from blood (not recorded which). The TCR was taken from a woman in her 40s who had been exposed to COVID-19. The CDR3 sequence: CASTLGGPGAFF. The CDR3 DNA reads TGTGCCAGCACCTTGGGGGGGCCAGGAGCTTTCTTT.